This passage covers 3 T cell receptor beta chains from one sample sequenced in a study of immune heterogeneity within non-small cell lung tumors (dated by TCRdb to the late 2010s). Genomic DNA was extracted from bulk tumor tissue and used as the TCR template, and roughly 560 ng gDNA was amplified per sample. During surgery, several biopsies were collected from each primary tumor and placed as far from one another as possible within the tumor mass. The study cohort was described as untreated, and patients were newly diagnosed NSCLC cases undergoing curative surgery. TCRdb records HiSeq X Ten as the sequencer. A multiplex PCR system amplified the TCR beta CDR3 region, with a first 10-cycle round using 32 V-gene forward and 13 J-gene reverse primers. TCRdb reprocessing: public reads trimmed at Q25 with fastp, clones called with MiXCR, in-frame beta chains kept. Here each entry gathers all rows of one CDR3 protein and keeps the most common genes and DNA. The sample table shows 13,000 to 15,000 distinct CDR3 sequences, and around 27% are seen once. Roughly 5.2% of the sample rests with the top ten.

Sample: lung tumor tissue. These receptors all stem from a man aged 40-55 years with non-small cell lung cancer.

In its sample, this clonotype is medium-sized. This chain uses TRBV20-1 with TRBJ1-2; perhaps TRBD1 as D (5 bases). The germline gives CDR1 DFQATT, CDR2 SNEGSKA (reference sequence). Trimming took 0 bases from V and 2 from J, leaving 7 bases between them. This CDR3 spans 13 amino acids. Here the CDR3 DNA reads TGCAGTGCTAGAGAAGGACAAAACTATGGCTACACCTTC. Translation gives CSAREGQNYGYTF.

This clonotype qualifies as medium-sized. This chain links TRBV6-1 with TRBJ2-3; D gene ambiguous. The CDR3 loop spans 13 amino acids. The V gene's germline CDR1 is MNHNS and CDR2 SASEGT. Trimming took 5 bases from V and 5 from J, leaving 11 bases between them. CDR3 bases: TGTGCCAGCAGTTTCGTGTCCGGAGATACGCAGTATTTT. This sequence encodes CASSFVSGDTQYF.

CDR3 sequence (DNA): TGTGCCAGCAGCCTAGTGACTAGCGGGAGTGGTGAGCAGTTCTTC. This gives the protein CASSLVTSGSGEQFF. The chain recombines TRBV3-1 with TRBJ2-1, with TRBD2 matching over 12 bases. Trimming at V came to 4 bases and at J to 9 bases, leaving 7 bases not matched to a gene. The CDR3 runs 15 residues. Germline-derived CDR1 and CDR2 are LGHDT and YNNKEL (reference sequence).